Listed below are T cell receptor beta chains from one sample, sequenced in a study of control samples from healthy donors and cancer patients. Clones were read by immunoSEQ multiplex PCR, and TCRdb kept only the in-frame ones, dropping some. This sample has around 51,000 clones; approximately 80% occur once, and the top ten carry roughly a tenth. The sequenced material came from blood. These receptor sequences come from a man in his 70s in good health. Both conserved end residues are part of each CDR3.

V gene	J gene	CDR3 protein
TRBV4-1	TRBJ1-1	CASSKRNQFEAFF
TRBV3-1/TRBV3-2	TRBJ1-5	CASSQDHGDQPQHF
TRBV6-4	TRBJ2-3	CASSDFVTGGTDTQYF
TRBV6-6	TRBJ1-2	CASSGAGNYGYTF
TRBV7-9	TRBJ1-1	CASSLIEDTEAFF
TRBV5-6	TRBJ2-7	CASSTPETSGEQYF
TRBV6-5	TRBJ2-7	CASSYGRIAYEQYF
TRBV7-2	TRBJ1-5	CASSSDSRNQPQHF
TRBV5-6	TRBJ1-5	CASSLRNQPQHF
TRBV6-5	TRBJ2-2	CASSYSGLAIAGELFF
TRBV6-2/TRBV6-3	TRBJ2-2	CASSYPPRLELFF
TRBV28	TRBJ2-3	CASKSSSRGSTDTQYF
TRBV5-1	TRBJ2-1	CASSLALAGTSYNEQFF
TRBV6-4	TRBJ2-4	CAHPRAHGGNIQYF
TRBV6-6	TRBJ1-1	CASSYSIGVNTEAFF
TRBV5-1	TRBJ2-2	CASSLTGGDTGELFF
TRBV14	TRBJ2-1	CASSQERVQRQFF
TRBV24-1	TRBJ2-3	CATSSITDTQYF
TRBV11-2	TRBJ2-2	CASSTRTNTGELFF
TRBV24-1	TRBJ1-5	CATSDTTRGANQPQHF
TRBV2	TRBJ1-2	CASSARDRRNTF
TRBV2	TRBJ2-1	CASSGTSGNVGQFF
TRBV30	TRBJ2-5	CAWSVSSGQETQYF
TRBV10-2	TRBJ2-1	CASSTSWFEQFF
TRBV5-4	TRBJ2-5	CASSLAKTTETQYF
TRBV4-2	TRBJ1-2	CASSHQSLHYGYTF
TRBV2	TRBJ2-5	CASSNEGGGETQYF
TRBV20-1	TRBJ2-1	CSASRNYQPPREQFF
TRBV5-1	TRBJ2-2	CASSWSGDTGELFF
TRBV20-1	TRBJ2-7	CSASTPSGSGWYEQYF
TRBV28	TRBJ2-7	CAARRGDRSSYEQYF
TRBV28	TRBJ2-2	CASHRDGELFF
TRBV11-3	TRBJ2-7	CASSPLAGSTYEQYF
TRBV5-1	TRBJ2-5	CASSLGAGLAQETQYF
TRBV5-4	TRBJ2-7	CASSSRTGGGYEQYF
TRBV7-9	TRBJ1-6	CASSLILLSGARSPLHF
TRBV7-2	TRBJ1-3	CASSLESSGNTIYF
TRBV7-9	TRBJ2-3	CASSQTPRRTDTQYF
TRBV3-1/TRBV3-2	TRBJ2-7	CASSPLGSAYEQYF
TRBV18	TRBJ1-2	CASSENGLYGYTF
TRBV5-1	TRBJ2-6	CASSLVGGREGANVLTF
TRBV5-1	TRBJ1-1	CASSWGRDLNTEAFF
TRBV14	TRBJ1-2	CASSARDTAYGYTF
TRBV5-1	TRBJ2-7	CASSPATGGRYEQYF